This TCR beta chain appears in the sequencing data of a study of blood T cell repertoires in COVID-19. At the level of the study: Acute-phase and convalescent COVID-19 samples originated in the United States, Italy and Spain. PBMCs, B-cell-depleted T cells, or T cells provided the cDNA or gDNA that made up the material.

V shed 1 base, J shed 5 bases, and the junction held 10 bases outside the gene matches. The length of the CDR3 is 16 residues. Germline CDR1 reads SGHTA; CDR2 reads FQGNSA. Authors' processing steps: By means of reference gene primer amplification, nucleated cell counts were estimated. TCRdb's table, derived via immunoSEQ multiplex PCR, lists solely in-frame clones and lacks some. That table is the source of V, J and clone size, and D and trimming were worked out from the DNA. The profile shows approximately 350,000 clones, 83% of them singletons. The specimen sequenced was peripheral blood. J is TRBJ2-5 and V is TRBV7-2; TRBD2 aligns across 7 bases. The clonotype comes from a man aged 25 to 45 with active or convalescent COVID-19. This CDR3 is CASSLGQRDLRETQYF. The CDR3 DNA follows: TGTGCCAGCAGCTTAGGTCAGCGGGACCTCCGGGAGACCCAGTACTTC.